This TCR beta chain came from a study of OX40 agonist ivuxolimab in advanced cancers. Libraries were prepared by immunoSEQ multiplex PCR; TCRdb keeps only in-frame clonotypes and omits some of them. The sample carries under 25,000 clones, 60% to 85% recorded once. This clone was observed a few times. No antigen is known for it. Study results and limitations: On average, CD8+ T cells had more expanded clones than CD4+. Several nonresponders also turned out to have low normalized T-cell clonal expansion.

Germline V gives CDR1 MNHNS, CDR2 SASEGT. The CDR3 spans 11 residues. Trimming shortened V by 8 bases and J by 5 bases, and 7 bases separated the two germline ends. The sequenced sample was CD4+ or CD8+ T cells sorted from blood, obtained in a trial of the OX40 agonist ivuxolimab. The chain carries TRBV6-1 and TRBJ1-5, with D hard to call. The sequence was obtained from an adult with an advanced solid tumor such as melanoma, head and neck, liver or kidney cancer. The CDR3 protein is CASAEYQPQHF. The CDR3 bases are TGTGCCAGCGCCGAATATCAGCCCCAGCATTTT.